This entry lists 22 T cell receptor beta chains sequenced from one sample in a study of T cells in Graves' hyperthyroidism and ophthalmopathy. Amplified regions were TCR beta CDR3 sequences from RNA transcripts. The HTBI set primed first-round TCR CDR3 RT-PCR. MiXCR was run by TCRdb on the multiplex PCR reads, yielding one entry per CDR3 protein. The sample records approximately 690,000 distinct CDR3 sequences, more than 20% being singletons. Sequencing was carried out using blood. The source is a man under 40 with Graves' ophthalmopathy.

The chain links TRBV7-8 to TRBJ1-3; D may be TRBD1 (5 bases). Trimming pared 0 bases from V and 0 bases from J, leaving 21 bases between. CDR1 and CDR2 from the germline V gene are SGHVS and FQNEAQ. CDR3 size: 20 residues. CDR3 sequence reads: CASSLARGEWGSASGNTIYF. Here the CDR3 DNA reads TGTGCCAGCAGCTTAGCAAGAGGGGAGTGGGGATCAGCCTCTGGAAACACCATATATTTT.

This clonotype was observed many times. The DNA for the CDR3 is TGTGCCAGCTCACCACCTAAAGGAGGCTACACCTTC. Its translation: CASSPPKGGYTF. The chain recombines TRBV18 with TRBJ1-2; D is unresolved. The CDR3 length is 12 residues. Trimming cost V 0 bases and J 8 bases, with 7 bases left between them. Germline V gene data show CDR1 as KGHSH and CDR2 as LQKENI.

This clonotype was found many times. DNA for the CDR3: TGTGCCAGCAGTTTAGGGGGGGCTAGCGGGTCGTACCAAGAGACCCAGTACTTC. Its translation is CASSLGGASGSYQETQYF. The rearrangement joins TRBV27 to TRBJ2-5; TRBD2 agrees at 8 bases. Looked up from germline, CDR1 is MNHEY and CDR2 is SMNVEV (reference sequence). Trimming at V came to 2 bases and at J to 0 bases, leaving 11 bases not matched to a gene. CDR3 length: 18 amino acids.

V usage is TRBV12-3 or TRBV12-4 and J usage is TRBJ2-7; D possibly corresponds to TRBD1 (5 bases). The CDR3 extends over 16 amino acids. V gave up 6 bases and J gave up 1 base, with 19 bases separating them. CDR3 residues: CASSQRGPTLSYEQYF. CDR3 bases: TGTGCCAGCAGCCAAAGGGGCCCGACCCTTTCCTACGAGCAGTACTTC.

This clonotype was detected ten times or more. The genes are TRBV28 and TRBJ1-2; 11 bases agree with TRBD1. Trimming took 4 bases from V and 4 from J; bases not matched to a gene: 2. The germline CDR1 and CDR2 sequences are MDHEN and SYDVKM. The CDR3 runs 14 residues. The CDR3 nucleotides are TGTGCCAGCAGTTACGGGACAGGGGGCTATGGCTACACCTTC. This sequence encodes CASSYGTGGYGYTF.

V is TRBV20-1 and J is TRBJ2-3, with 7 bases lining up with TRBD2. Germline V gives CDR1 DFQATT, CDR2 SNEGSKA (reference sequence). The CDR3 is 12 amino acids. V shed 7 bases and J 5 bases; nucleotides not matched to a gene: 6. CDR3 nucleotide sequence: TGCAGTGGGACTAGGGGTGGAGATACGCAGTATTTT. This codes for CSGTRGGDTQYF.

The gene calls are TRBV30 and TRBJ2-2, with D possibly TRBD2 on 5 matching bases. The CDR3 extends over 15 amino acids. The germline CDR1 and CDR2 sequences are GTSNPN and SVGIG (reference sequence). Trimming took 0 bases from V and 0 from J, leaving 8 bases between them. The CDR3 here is CAWSVHGANTGELFF. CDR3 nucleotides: TGTGCCTGGAGTGTACACGGGGCGAACACCGGGGAGCTGTTTTTT. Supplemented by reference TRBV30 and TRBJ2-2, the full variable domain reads SQTIHQWPATLVQPVGSPLSLECTVEGTSNPNLYWYRQAAGRGLQLLFYSVGIGQISSEVPQNLSASRPQDRQFILSSKKLLLSDSGFYLCAWSVHGANTGELFFGEGSRLTVL.

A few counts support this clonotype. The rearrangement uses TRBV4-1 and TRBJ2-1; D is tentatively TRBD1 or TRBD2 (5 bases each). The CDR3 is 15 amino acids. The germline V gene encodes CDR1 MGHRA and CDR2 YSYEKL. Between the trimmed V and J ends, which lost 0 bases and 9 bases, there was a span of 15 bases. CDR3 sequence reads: CASSQERVRDAEQFF. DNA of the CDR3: TGCGCCAGCAGCCAAGAGAGGGTACGGGACGCTGAGCAGTTCTTC.

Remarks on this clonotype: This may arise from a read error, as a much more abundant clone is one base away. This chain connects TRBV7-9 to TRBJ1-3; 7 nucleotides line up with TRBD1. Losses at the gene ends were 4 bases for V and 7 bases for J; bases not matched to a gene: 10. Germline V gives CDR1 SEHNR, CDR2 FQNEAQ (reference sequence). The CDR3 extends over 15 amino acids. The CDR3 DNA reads TGTGCCAGCAGCTCCCGGGCAGGGGGTGTTAACACCATATATTTT. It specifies CASSSRAGGVNTIYF.

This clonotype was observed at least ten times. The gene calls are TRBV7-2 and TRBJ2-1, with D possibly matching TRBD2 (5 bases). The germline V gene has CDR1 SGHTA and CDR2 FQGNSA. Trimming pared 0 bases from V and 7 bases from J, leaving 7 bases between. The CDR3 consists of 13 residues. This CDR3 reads CASSLARRNEQFF. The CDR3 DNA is TGTGCCAGCAGCTTAGCGAGGAGGAATGAGCAGTTCTTC.

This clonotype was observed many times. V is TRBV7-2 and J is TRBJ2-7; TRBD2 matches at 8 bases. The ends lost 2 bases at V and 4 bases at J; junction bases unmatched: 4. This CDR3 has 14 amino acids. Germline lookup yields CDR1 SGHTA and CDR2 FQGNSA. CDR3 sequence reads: CASSLPGGPYEQYF. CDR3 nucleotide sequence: TGTGCCAGCAGCTTACCGGGAGGGCCATACGAGCAGTACTTC.

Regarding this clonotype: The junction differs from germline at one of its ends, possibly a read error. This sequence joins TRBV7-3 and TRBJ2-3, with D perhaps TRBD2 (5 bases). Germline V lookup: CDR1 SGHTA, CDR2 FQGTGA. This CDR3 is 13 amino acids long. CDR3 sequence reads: CASSLTRADTQCF. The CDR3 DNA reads TGTGCCAGCAGCTTAACGAGGGCAGATACGCAGTGTTTT. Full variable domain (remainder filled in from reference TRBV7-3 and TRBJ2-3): GAGVSQTPSNKVTEKGKYVELRCDPISGHTALYWYRQSLGQGPEFLIYFQGTGAADDSGLPNDRFFAVRPEGSVSTLKIQRTERGDSAVYLCASSLTRADTQCFGPGTRLTVL.

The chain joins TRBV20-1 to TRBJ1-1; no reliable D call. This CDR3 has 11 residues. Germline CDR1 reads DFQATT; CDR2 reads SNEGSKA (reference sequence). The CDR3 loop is CSGEADTEAFF. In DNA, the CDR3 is TGCTCCGGTGAGGCCGACACTGAAGCTTTCTTT.

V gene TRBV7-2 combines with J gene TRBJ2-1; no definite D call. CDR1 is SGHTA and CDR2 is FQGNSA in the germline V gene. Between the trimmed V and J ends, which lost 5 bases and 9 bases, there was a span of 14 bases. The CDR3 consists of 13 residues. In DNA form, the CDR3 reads TGTGCCAGCAGCCCATCTGCTTTTTCTGAGCAGTTCTTC. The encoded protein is CASSPSAFSEQFF.

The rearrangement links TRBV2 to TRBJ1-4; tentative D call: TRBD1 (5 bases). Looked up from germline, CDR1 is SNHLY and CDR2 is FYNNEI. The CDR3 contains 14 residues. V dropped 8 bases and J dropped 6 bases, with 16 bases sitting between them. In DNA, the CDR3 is TGTGCCAGCTCGATTCCAGGGAGGGATGAAAAACTGTTTTTT. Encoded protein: CASSIPGRDEKLFF.

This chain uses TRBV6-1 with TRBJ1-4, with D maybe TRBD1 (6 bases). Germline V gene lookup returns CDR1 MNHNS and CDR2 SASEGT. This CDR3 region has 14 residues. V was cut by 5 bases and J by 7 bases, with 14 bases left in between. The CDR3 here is CASSRDTGSEKLFF. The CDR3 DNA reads TGTGCCAGCAGTCGGGACACCGGGAGTGAAAAACTGTTTTTT.

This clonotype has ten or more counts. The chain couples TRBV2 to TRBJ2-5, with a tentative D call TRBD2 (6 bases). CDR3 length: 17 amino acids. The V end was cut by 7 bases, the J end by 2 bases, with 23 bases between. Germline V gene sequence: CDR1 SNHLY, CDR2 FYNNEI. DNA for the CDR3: TGTGCCAGCACCCCCGGAAACCGGGACTGGAAACAAGAGACCCAGTACTTC. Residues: CASTPGNRDWKQETQYF.

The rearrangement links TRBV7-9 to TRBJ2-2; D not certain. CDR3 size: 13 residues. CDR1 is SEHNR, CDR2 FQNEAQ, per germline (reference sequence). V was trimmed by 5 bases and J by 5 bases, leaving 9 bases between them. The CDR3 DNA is TGTGCCAGCAGCCCGGATGGAACCGGGGAGCTGTTTTTT. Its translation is CASSPDGTGELFF.

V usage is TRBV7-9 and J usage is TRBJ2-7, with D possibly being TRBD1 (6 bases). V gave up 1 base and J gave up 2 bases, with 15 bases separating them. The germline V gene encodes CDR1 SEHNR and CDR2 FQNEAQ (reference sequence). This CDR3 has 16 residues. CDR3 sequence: CASSLVTGLGAYEQYF. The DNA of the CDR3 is TGTGCCAGCAGCTTAGTTACAGGGTTAGGTGCCTACGAGCAGTACTTC. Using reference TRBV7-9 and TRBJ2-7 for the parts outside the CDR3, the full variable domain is DTGVSQNPRHKITKRGQNVTFRCDPISEHNRLYWYRQTLGQGPEFLTYFQNEAQLEKSRLLSDRFSAERPKGSFSTLEIQRTEQGDSAMYLCASSLVTGLGAYEQYFGPGTRLTVT.

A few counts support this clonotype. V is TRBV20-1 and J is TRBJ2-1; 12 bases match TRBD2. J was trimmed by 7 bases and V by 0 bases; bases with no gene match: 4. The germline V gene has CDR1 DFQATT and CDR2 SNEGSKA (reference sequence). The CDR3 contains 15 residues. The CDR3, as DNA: TGCAGTGCTAGAGAACCGGGACTAGCGGGTAATGAGCAGTTCTTC. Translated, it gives CSAREPGLAGNEQFF.

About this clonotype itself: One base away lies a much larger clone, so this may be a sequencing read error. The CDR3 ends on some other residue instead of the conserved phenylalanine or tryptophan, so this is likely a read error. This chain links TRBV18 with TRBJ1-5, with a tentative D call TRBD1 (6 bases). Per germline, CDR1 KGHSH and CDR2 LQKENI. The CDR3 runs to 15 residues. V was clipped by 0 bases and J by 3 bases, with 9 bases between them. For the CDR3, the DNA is TGTGCCAGCTCACCACCCCCAGGGGACAATCAGCCCCAGCATCTT. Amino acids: CASSPPPGDNQPQHL.

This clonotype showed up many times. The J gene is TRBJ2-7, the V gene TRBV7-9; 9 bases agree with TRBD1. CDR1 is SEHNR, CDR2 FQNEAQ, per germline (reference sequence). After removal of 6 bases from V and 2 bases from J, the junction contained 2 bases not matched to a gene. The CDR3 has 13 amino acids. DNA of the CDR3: TGTGCCAGCAGTGGGACAGGGACCTACGAGCAGTACTTC. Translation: CASSGTGTYEQYF.